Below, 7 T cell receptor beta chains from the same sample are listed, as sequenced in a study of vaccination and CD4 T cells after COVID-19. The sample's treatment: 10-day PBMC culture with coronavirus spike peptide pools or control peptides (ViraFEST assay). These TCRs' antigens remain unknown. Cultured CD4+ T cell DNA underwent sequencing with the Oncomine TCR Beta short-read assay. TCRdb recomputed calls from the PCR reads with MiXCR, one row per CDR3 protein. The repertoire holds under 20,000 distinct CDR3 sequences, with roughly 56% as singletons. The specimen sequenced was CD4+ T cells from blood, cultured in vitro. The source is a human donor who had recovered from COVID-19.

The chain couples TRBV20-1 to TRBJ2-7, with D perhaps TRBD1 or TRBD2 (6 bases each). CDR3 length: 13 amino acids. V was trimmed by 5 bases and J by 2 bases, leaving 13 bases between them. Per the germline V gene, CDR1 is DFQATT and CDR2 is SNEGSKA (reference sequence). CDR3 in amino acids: CSAAGGLPYEQYF. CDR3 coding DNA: TGCAGTGCTGCTGGGGGGCTCCCCTACGAGCAGTACTTC.

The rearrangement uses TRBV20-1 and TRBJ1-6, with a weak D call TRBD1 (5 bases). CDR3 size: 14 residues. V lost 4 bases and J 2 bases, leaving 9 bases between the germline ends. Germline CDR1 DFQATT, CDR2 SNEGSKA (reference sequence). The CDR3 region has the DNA TGCAGTGCTAAGGGGATCACCTATAATTCACCCCTCCACTTT. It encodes CSAKGITYNSPLHF.

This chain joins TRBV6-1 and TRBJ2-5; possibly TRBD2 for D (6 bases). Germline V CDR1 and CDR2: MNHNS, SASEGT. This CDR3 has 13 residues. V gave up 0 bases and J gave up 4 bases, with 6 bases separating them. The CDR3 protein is CASSEAGGETQYF. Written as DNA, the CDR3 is TGTGCCAGCAGTGAAGCCGGGGGAGAGACCCAGTACTTC.

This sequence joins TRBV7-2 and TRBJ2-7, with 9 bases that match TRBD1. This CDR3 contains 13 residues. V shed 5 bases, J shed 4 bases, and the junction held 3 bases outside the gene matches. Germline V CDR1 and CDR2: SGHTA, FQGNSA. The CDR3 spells CASSRQGVYEQYF. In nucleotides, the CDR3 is TGTGCCAGCAGCCGACAGGGGGTGTACGAGCAGTACTTC.

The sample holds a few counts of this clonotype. CDR3: CATSRDHFGQNNQPQHF. The CDR3 DNA sequence: TGTGCCACCAGCAGAGATCATTTTGGACAGAACAATCAGCCCCAGCATTTT. This chain connects TRBV15 to TRBJ1-5, with D maybe TRBD1 (6 bases). The CDR3 runs 17 residues. The germline V gene encodes CDR1 LNHNV and CDR2 YYDKDF (reference sequence). The germline V and J ends were trimmed by 0 bases and 3 bases, with 15 bases remaining between them.

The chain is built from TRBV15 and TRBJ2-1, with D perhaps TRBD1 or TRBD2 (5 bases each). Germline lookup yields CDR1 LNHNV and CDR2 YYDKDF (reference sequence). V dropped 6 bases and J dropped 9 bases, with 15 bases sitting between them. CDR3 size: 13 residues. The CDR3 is CATSLGSDSEQFF. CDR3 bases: TGTGCCACCAGTTTGGGGAGCGACAGTGAGCAGTTCTTC.

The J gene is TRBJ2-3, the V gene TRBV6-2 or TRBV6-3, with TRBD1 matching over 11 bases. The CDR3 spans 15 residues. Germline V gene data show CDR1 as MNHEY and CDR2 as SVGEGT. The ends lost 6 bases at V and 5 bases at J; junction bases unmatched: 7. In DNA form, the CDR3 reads TGTGCCAGCAGCGGAGTAGGGACAGGGGGAGATACGCAGTATTTT. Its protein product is CASSGVGTGGDTQYF.